This TCR beta chain comes out of a study of T-cell memory formation after mild COVID-19. Study as a whole: The study found TCR clusters largely donor specific.

With regard to this clonotype: The antigen remains unidentified.

Trimming pared 3 bases from V and 0 bases from J, leaving 13 bases between. This CDR3 is 17 amino acids long. Germline lookup yields CDR1 SGHRS and CDR2 YFSETQ. From 5'RACE with constant-segment primers came TCR alpha and TCR beta cDNA libraries that carried sample barcodes and UMIs. TCRdb redid the calling of the 5' RACE reads with MiXCR, one entry per CDR3 protein. This table holds about 350,000 distinct CDR3 sequences, approximately 15% found once. Whole-study findings and limits: Contracting CD8+ clones were enriched in EMRA, CD4+ mainly in CM and EM.

The source material was PBMCs or a T cell subset sorted from them (not recorded which). The source is a man younger than 35 who had mild COVID-19 (a few samples of this study predate the infection). Cell type and time point are not known. J is TRBJ1-6 and V is TRBV5-1; D perhaps matches TRBD1 (6 bases). The CDR3 nucleotides are TGCGCCAGCAGCTCCAGTCCAGGGGACTCCTATAATTCACCCCTCCACTTT. Its protein is CASSSSPGDSYNSPLHF.